The 17 T cell receptor beta chains in this list originate from one sample, sequenced in a study of blood T cells in healthy people across ages. Together with a sample-barcoded 5' primer, a J-beta primer mix was included in a second PCR lasting about 6 to 11 cycles. TCRdb independently ran MiXCR on the 5' RACE reads; one entry per CDR3 protein. Among 1.5 million to 2 million distinct CDR3 sequences, over 25% were seen once, and the ten largest hold roughly 8%. Material: blood. The receptor source for this set is a woman in her 30s in good health.

This clonotype was seen repeatedly, ten times or more. This chain links TRBV29-1 with TRBJ2-7; possibly TRBD1 for D (5 bases). The CDR3 is 12 residues long. From germline, CDR1 is SQVTM and CDR2 ANQGSEA. Deletions cut 4 bases from V and 0 bases from J, with 7 bases between. As DNA, the CDR3 is TGCAGCGTTGTAGGGGTCTCCTACGAGCAGTACTTC. Its translation is CSVVGVSYEQYF.

The sample holds a few counts of this clonotype. CDR3 region: CSVDGEVSVYGYTF. In nucleotides, the CDR3 is TGCAGCGTTGATGGGGAAGTTTCGGTATATGGCTACACCTTC. The chain combines TRBV29-1 with TRBJ1-2; no reliable D call. Trimming stripped 3 bases from V and 5 bases from J, with 16 bases between. The CDR3 covers 14 residues. Germline loops: CDR1 SQVTM, CDR2 ANQGSEA.

This clonotype was seen once. V is TRBV30 and J is TRBJ2-7, with D possibly TRBD2 on 6 matching bases. The assigned J gene may be wrong: the sequence end matches TRBJ2-1 better. CDR1 and CDR2 (germline): GTSNPN, SVGIG (reference sequence). The CDR3 is 12 amino acids. The CDR3 is CALKEGPYEQFF. As DNA, the CDR3 is TGTGCCCTCAAGGAGGGCCCCTACGAGCAGTTCTTC.

This clonotype was counted at least ten times. The V gene is TRBV29-1, the J gene TRBJ2-5; D gene ambiguous. Trimming cost V 6 bases and J 1 base, with 12 bases left between them. The CDR3 length is 13 residues. Germline V CDR1 and CDR2: SQVTM, ANQGSEA. CDR3 loop: CSVYGQIQETQYF. DNA of the CDR3: TGCAGCGTGTACGGGCAGATCCAAGAGACCCAGTACTTC.

With regard to this clonotype: This clone may be a read error of a much larger clone one base away. The chain carries TRBV6-5 and TRBJ2-7, with TRBD1 as a possible D gene (6 bases). V lost 8 bases and J lost 0, with 11 bases in between. CDR3 length: 13 amino acids. Germline V gene data show CDR1 as MNHEY and CDR2 as SVGAGI. The CDR3 spells CASARDTSYEQYF. The CDR3 nucleotides read TGTGCCAGCGCCCGGGACACCTCCTACGAGCAGTACTTC.

This clonotype appeared many times. The chain is built from TRBV29-1 and TRBJ1-2; possibly TRBD1 for D (5 bases). Germline V gives CDR1 SQVTM, CDR2 ANQGSEA. Trimming left V 6 bases short and J 2 bases short, with 10 bases between. The CDR3 covers 12 residues. The CDR3 DNA follows: TGCAGCGTCAAGGACAAGAACTATGGCTACACCTTC. This sequence encodes CSVKDKNYGYTF.

The chain couples TRBV30 to TRBJ2-4; D is unresolved. Gene TRBJ2-7 matches the end of the DNA better, so the J call may be wrong. CDR1 and CDR2 from the germline V gene are GTSNPN and SVGIG (reference sequence). The CDR3 is made up of 13 amino acids. CDR3 sequence: CAWSVDRSYEQYF. CDR3 nucleotide sequence: TGTGCCTGGAGTGTAGATCGGTCTTACGAGCAGTACTTC.

This rearrangement joins TRBV19 to TRBJ1-1; D may be TRBD1 (5 bases). CDR1 is LNHDA and CDR2 is SQIVND in the germline V gene (reference sequence). This CDR3 comprises 15 residues. V lost 9 bases to trimming and J lost 1 base, with 18 bases between them. CDR3 residues: CASRDGRRSNTEAFF. Here the CDR3 DNA reads TGTGCCAGCAGGGACGGCCGACGGTCGAACACTGAAGCTTTCTTT.

About this clonotype: This may stem from a read error, because a much larger clone lies one nucleotide away. The J gene is TRBJ2-1, the V gene TRBV9; D remains ambiguous. The length of the CDR3 is 13 residues. CDR1 is SGDLS and CDR2 is YYNGEE in the germline V gene. The V end was cut by 7 bases, the J end by 4 bases, with 12 bases between. CDR3 coding DNA: TGTGCCAGCGGCATCTCGGAGTACAATGAGCAGTTCTTC. Its protein product is CASGISEYNEQFF.

In its sample, this clonotype was seen a few times. The chain recombines TRBV20-1 with TRBJ2-5, with 11 bases aligning to TRBD2. Germline V lookup: CDR1 DFQATT, CDR2 SNEGSKA (reference sequence). Unmatched junction bases numbered 4, after V lost 4 bases and J lost 3 bases. The CDR3 contains 14 residues. CDR3 bases: TGCAGTGCTAAACCGGGACTAGCGGAAGAGACCCAGTACTTC. Protein: CSAKPGLAEETQYF.

In this sample, this clonotype turned up many times. The chain recombines TRBV7-3 with TRBJ2-7; TRBD1 matches at 11 bases. The trim removed 5 bases at V and 3 bases at J, leaving 6 bases unmatched. The CDR3 covers 15 residues. Looked up from germline, CDR1 is SGHTA and CDR2 is FQGTGA. CDR3 coding DNA: TGTGCCAGCAGCCCAGGGACAGGGGGGCTCTACGAGCAGTACTTC. Residues: CASSPGTGGLYEQYF.

V is TRBV4-1 and J is TRBJ2-3; tentatively, D is TRBD1 or TRBD2 (5 bases each). Trimming shortened V by 3 bases and J by 3 bases, and 16 bases separated the two germline ends. Per the germline V gene, CDR1 is MGHRA and CDR2 is YSYEKL. The CDR3 has 16 amino acids. In DNA form, the CDR3 reads TGCGCCAGCAGCCAGTCCCGAGGGGCCGTGACAGATACGCAGTATTTT. This sequence encodes CASSQSRGAVTDTQYF.

Comments on this clonotype: One end of the junction does not line up with germline, which may come from a read error. The chain is built from TRBV5-1 and TRBJ2-7, with TRBD2 identical over 8 bases. The length of the CDR3 is 13 residues. Germline values: CDR1 SGHRS, CDR2 YFSETQ. CDR3 in amino acids: CAGSVSGTYEQYF. The CDR3 bases are TGCGCCGGCAGCGTTAGCGGGACGTACGAGCAGTACTTC.

V is TRBV27 and J is TRBJ2-7; TRBD1 is a possible D gene (5 bases). V dropped 8 bases and J dropped 0 bases, with 11 bases sitting between them. There are 13 residues in the CDR3. From germline, CDR1 is MNHEY and CDR2 SMNVEV (reference sequence). The CDR3 is CASWGRASYEQYF. The CDR3, as DNA: TGTGCCAGCTGGGGCAGGGCCTCCTACGAGCAGTACTTC.

This clonotype appeared many times. The rearrangement uses TRBV5-1 and TRBJ2-7; 12 positions match TRBD1. V lost 6 bases, J lost 5 bases, and 6 bases stayed unmatched. The CDR3 sequence is 14 residues long. The germline V gene has CDR1 SGHRS and CDR2 YFSETQ. The CDR3 DNA follows: TGCGCCAGCACCTCCGGGACAGGGGGCGACGAGCAGTACTTC. Translation gives CASTSGTGGDEQYF.

Here the CDR3 DNA reads TGTGCCAGCAGCCAGGCCAGGGCCACTGAAGCTTTCTTT. Translated: CASSQARATEAFF. The gene calls are TRBV3-1 and TRBJ1-1, with a possible D match to TRBD1 (5 bases). Germline CDR1 and CDR2: LGHDT and YNNKEL (reference sequence). The CDR3 is 13 amino acids. The V end was cut by 3 bases, the J end by 4 bases, with 9 bases between.

There are a few counts of this clonotype. The V and J genes are TRBV12-3 or TRBV12-4 and TRBJ2-3; perhaps TRBD2 as D (7 bases). This CDR3 has 14 residues. Trimming removed 7 bases from V and 4 bases from J, with 15 bases in between. Written as DNA, the CDR3 is TGTGCCAGCAATACTGGGGGGGCATCAGATACGCAGTATTTT. It specifies CASNTGGASDTQYF.